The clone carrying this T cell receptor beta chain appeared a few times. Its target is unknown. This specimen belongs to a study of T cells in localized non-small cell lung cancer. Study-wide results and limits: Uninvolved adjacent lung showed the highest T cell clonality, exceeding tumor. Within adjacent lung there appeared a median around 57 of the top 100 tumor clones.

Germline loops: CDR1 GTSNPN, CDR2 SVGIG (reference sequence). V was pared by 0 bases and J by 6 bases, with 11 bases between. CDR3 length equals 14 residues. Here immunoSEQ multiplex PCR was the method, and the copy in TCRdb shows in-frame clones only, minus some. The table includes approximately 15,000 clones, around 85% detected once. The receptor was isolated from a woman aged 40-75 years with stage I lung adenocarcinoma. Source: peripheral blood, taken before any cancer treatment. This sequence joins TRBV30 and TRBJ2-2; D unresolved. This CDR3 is CAWSVGSPSGELFF. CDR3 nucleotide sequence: TGTGCCTGGAGTGTAGGCAGTCCTTCCGGGGAGCTGTTTTTT.